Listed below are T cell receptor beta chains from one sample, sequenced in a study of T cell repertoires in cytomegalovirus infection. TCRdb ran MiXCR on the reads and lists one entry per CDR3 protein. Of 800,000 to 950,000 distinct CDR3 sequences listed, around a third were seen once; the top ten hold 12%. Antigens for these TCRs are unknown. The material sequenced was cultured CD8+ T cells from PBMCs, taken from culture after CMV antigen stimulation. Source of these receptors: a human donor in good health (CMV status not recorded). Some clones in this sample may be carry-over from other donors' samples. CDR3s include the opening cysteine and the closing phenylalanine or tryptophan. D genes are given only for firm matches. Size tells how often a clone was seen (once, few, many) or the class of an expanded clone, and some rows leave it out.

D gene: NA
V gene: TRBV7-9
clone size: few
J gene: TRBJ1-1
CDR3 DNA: TGTGCCAGCAGCTTAGTAAGGACAATGAACACTGAAGCTTTCTTT
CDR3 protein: CASSLVRTMNTEAFF

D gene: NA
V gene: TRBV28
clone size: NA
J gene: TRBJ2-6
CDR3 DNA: TGTGCCAGCAGTACAGGGTCCACACACTCTGGGACCAACGTCCTGACTTTC
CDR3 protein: CASSTGSTHSGTNVLTF

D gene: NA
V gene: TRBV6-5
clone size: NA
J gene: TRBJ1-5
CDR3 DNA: TGTGCCAGCAGTTACGGGGGGGACAATCAGCCCCAGCATTTT
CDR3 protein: CASSYGGDNQPQHF

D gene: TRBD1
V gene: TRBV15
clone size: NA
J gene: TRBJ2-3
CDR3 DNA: TGTGCCACCAGCGAGGACAGGGTTTGGCTTGGAGATACGCAGTATTTT
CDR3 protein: CATSEDRVWLGDTQYF

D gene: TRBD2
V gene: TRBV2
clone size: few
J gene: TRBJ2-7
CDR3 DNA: TGTGCCAGCAGTGGTAGCGGGGGCCCCTACGAGCAGTACTTC
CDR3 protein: CASSGSGGPYEQYF

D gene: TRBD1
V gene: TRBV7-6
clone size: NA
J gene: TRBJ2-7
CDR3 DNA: TGTGCCAGCAGCTTCGACGACAGGGGGTACGAGCGGTACTTC
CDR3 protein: CASSFDDRGYERYF

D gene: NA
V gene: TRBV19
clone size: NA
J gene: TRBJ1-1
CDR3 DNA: TGTGCCAGTAGTGCAGGGGAAACTACTGAAGCTTTCTTT
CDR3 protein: CASSAGETTEAFF

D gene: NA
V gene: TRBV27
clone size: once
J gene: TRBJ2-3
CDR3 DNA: TGTGCCAGCAGTTGGGACGCCACAGATACGCAGTATTTT
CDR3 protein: CASSWDATDTQYF

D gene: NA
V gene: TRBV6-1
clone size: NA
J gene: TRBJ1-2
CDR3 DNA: TGTGCCAGCAGTGAAGATGATGAGGACGGCTACACCTTC
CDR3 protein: CASSEDDEDGYTF

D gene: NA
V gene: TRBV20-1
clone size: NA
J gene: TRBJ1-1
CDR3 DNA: TGCAGTGCTAGAGTTGATCGACATTCGAACACTGAAGCTTTCTTT
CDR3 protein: CSARVDRHSNTEAFF

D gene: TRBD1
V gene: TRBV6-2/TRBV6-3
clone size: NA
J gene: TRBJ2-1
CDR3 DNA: TGTGCCAGCAGTCAATGGACAGGCTCCTACAATGAGCAGTTCTTC
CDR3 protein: CASSQWTGSYNEQFF

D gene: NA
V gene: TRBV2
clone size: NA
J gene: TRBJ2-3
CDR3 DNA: TGTGCCAGCAGTGTGGGCGGTTATAGCAATCAGCCCCAGTATTTT
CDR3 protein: CASSVGGYSNQPQYF

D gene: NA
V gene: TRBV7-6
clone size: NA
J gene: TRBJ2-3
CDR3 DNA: TGTGCCAGCAGCCGAGGGGTCCCCCCCACAGATACGCAGTATTTT
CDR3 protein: CASSRGVPPTDTQYF

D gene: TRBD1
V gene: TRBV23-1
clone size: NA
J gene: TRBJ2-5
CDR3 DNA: TGCGCCAGCAGTCCAGGGACAGGCCTTCGCGAGACCCAGTACTTC
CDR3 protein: CASSPGTGLRETQYF

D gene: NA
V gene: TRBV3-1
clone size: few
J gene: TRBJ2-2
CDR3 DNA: TGTGCCAGCAGCCAACCCCCAGGTCCCCTAAACGTGGGGGAGCTGTTTTTT
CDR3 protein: CASSQPPGPLNVGELFF

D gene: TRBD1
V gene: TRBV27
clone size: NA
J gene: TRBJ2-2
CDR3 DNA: TGTGCCAGCAGTCCGGGACAGGGCATGGGGGAGCTGTTTTTT
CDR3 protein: CASSPGQGMGELFF

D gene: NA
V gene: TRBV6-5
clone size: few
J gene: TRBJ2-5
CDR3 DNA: TGTGCCAGCAGTTACTTGGGGGACCAAGAGACCCAGTACTTC
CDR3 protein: CASSYLGDQETQYF

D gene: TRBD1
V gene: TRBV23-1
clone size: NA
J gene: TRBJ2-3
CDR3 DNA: TGCGCCAGCACCCACAACAGGGGGCCTTTAAGAGATACGCAGTATTTT
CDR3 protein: CASTHNRGPLRDTQYF

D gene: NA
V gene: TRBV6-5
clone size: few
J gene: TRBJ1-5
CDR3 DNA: TGTGCCAGCAGCTCATGGGAGGGCAGACATAGCAATCAGCCCCAGCATTTT
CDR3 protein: CASSSWEGRHSNQPQHF

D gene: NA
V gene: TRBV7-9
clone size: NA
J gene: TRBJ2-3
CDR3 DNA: TGTGCCAGCAGCTTAGGTCCGGAAACAGATACGCAGTATTTT
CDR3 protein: CASSLGPETDTQYF

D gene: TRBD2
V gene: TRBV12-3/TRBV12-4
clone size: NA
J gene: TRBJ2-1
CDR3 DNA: TGTGCCAGCAGTCCGACTAGCGGCAATGAGCAGTTCTTC
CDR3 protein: CASSPTSGNEQFF

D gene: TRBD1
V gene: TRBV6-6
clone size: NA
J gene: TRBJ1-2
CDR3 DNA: TGTGCCAGCACCAAAGGACAGGGTTGGGATGGCTACACCTTC
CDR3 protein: CASTKGQGWDGYTF

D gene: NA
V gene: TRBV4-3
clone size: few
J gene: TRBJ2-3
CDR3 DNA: TGCGCCAGCAGCCAAGATTTCGGAGGGACAGATACGCAGTATTTT
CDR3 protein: CASSQDFGGTDTQYF

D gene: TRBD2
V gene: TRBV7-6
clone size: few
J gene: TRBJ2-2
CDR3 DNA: TGTGCCAGCAGCCAACAAGCGGGGGGGCCGGACGGGGAGCTGTTTTTT
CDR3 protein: CASSQQAGGPDGELFF

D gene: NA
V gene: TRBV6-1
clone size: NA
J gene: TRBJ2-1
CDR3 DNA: TGTGCCAGCAGTGACAGGGCCGGGGACAATGAGCAGTTCTTC
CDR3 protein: CASSDRAGDNEQFF

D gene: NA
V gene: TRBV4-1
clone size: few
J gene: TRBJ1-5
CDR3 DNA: TGCGCCAGCAGCCAAGATACGGAGAGAAATCAGCCCCAGCATTTT
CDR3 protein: CASSQDTERNQPQHF

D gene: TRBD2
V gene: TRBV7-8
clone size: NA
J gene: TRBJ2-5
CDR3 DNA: TGTGCCAGCAGCGCTAGCGGGTGGAGGGAGACCCAGTACTTC
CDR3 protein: CASSASGWRETQYF

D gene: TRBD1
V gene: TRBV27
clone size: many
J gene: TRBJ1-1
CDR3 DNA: TGTGCCAGCAGTTTATCGACAGGGGCCACTGAAGCTTTCTTT
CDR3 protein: CASSLSTGATEAFF

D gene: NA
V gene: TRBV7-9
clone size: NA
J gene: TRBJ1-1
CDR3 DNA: TGTGCCAGCAGCTTAGTGGGGCGCAGTACTGAAGCTTTCTTT
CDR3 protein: CASSLVGRSTEAFF

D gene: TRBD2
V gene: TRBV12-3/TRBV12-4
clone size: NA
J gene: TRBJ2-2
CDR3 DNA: TGTGCCAGCAGTTCGCGGACTAGCGGGGATTCCACCGGGGAGCTGTTTTTT
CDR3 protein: CASSSRTSGDSTGELFF

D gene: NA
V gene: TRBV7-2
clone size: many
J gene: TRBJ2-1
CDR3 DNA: TGTGCCAGCAGCTTAGGGGTCAGCTCCTACAATGAGCAGTTCTTC
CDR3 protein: CASSLGVSSYNEQFF

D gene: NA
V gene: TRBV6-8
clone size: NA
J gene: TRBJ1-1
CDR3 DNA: TGTGCCAGCTCGCTTATCGGGTTCAGGAGCACTGAAGCTTTCTTT
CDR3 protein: CASSLIGFRSTEAFF

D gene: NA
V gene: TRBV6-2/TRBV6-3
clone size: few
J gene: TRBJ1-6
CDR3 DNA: TGTGCCAGCAGTTACAACTCCTATAATTCACCCCTCCACTTT
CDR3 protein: CASSYNSYNSPLHF

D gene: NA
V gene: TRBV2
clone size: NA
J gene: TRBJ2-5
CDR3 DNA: TGTGCCAGCAGTGACACTAGCTTTCAAGAGACCCAGTACTTC
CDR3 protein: CASSDTSFQETQYF

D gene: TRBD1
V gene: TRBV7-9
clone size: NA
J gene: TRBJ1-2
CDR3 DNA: TGTGCCAGCAGCAAGACAGGGGAGGTTAACTATGGCTACACCTTC
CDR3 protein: CASSKTGEVNYGYTF

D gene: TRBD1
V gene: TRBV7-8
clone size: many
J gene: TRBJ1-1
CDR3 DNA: TGTGCCAGCAGCAAGGACAGGGGGCATGGGAACACTGAAGCTTTCTTT
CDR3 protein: CASSKDRGHGNTEAFF

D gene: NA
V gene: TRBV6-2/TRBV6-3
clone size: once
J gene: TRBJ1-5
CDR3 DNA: TGTGCCAGCAGTTACGTTCGAGGAGTGTATAGCAATCAGCCCCAGCATTTT
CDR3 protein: CASSYVRGVYSNQPQHF

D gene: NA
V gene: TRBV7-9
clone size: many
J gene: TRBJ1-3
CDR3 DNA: TGTGCCAGCAGCTTAGGACTGACGGGAGATCCTGGAAACACCATATATTTT
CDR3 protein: CASSLGLTGDPGNTIYF

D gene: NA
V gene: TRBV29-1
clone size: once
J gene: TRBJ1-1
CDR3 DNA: TGCAGCGCCTCTTGGGGGCCCACTGAAGCTTTCTTT
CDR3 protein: CSASWGPTEAFF

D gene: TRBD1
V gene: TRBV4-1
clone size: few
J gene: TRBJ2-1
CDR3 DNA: TGCGCCAGCAGCCAAGAAGGGACAGTTTCCTACAATGAGCAGTTCTTC
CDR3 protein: CASSQEGTVSYNEQFF

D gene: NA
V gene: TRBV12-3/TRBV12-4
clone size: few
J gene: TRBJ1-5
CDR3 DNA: TGTGCCAGCAGGCAATCTACAGGCAATCAGCCCCAGCATTTT
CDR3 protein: CASRQSTGNQPQHF